A single sample is the source of the 5 T cell receptor beta chains below, sequenced in a study of blood T cell repertoires in COVID-19. Measured with immunoSEQ multiplex PCR; TCRdb has only the in-frame clones, and not every one. The sample gives 130,000 to 150,000 clones, around 80% of which show up once; 30% to 45% is in the top ten. Sequenced material: peripheral blood. The receptors shown here come from a human donor in a cohort sampled during active COVID-19.

This chain connects TRBV9 to TRBJ1-2; D perhaps matches TRBD1 (5 bases). The germline CDR1 and CDR2 sequences are SGDLS and YYNGEE. Trimming stripped 7 bases from V and 8 bases from J, with 15 bases between. This CDR3 is 12 amino acids long. CDR3 sequence (DNA): TGTGCCAGCGGCGGGGACTCTGGGGGCTACACCTTC. Its translation: CASGGDSGGYTF.

The chain combines TRBV24-1 with TRBJ1-2, with 7 bases aligning to TRBD1. Losses at the gene ends were 4 bases for V and 8 bases for J; bases not matched to a gene: 3. Per the germline V gene, CDR1 is KGHDR and CDR2 is SFDVKD. CDR3 length: 12 residues. CDR3 protein: CATSETGRGYTF. CDR3 DNA: TGTGCCACCAGTGAGACAGGGCGAGGCTACACCTTC.

This clone came up once. V and J are TRBV11-2 and TRBJ2-7, with D maybe TRBD1 (6 bases). Trimming stripped 5 bases from V and 3 bases from J, with 14 bases between. CDR3 length: 14 residues. Germline loops: CDR1 SGHAT, CDR2 FQNNGV. CDR3 protein: CASSASLQGYEQYF. Written as DNA, the CDR3 is TGTGCCAGCAGCGCCTCTCTACAGGGCTACGAGCAGTACTTC.

The genes are TRBV10-3 and TRBJ1-1; TRBD1 matches 7 bases. CDR1 and CDR2 (germline): ENHRY, SYGVKD. This CDR3 has 14 residues. The J segment lost 4 bases and the V segment lost 0 bases, leaving 2 bases of the junction unmatched. CDR3 sequence: CAISESQGSTEAFF. The CDR3 coding sequence is TGTGCCATCAGTGAGTCACAGGGGAGCACTGAAGCTTTCTTT.

The V call is TRBV4-1, the J call TRBJ1-5; D gene unclear. Deletions cut 4 bases from V and 1 base from J, with 11 bases between. Germline CDR1 reads MGHRA; CDR2 reads YSYEKL. This CDR3 spans 15 amino acids. CDR3 residues: CASSPRGISNQPQHF. In nucleotides, the CDR3 is TGCGCCAGCAGCCCCAGAGGGATAAGCAATCAGCCCCAGCATTTT.